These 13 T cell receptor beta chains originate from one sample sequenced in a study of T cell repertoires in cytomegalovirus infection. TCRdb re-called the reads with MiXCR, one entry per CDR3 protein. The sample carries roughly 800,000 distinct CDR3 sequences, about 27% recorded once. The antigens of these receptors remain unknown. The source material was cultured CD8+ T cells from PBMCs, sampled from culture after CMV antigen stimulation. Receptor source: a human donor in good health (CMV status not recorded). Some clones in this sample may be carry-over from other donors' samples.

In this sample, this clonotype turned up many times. CDR3 DNA sequence: TGTGCCAGCAGCTTAGCCCCCAACAATGAGCAGTTCTTC. This translates into CASSLAPNNEQFF. V and J are TRBV7-6 and TRBJ2-1; no reliable D call. The germline V gene has CDR1 SGHVS and CDR2 FNYEAQ. V gave up 0 bases and J gave up 5 bases, with 5 bases separating them. This CDR3 has 13 residues.

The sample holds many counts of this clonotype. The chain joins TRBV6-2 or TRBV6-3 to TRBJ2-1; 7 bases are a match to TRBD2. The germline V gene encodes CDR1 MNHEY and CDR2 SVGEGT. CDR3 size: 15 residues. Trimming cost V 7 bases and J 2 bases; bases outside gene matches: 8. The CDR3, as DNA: TGTGCCAGCACCCTGAGCGGGACCGCCTACAATGAGCAGTTCTTC. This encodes CASTLSGTAYNEQFF.

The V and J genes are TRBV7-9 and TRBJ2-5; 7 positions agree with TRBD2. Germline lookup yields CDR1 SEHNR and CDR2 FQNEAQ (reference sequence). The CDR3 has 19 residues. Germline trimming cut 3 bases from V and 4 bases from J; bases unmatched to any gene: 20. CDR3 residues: CASSLFPTSQRGLGETQYF. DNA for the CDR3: TGTGCCAGCAGCTTGTTCCCCACCTCTCAGCGGGGATTGGGAGAGACCCAGTACTTC. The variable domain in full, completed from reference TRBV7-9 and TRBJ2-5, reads DTGVSQNPRHKITKRGQNVTFRCDPISEHNRLYWYRQTLGQGPEFLTYFQNEAQLEKSRLLSDRFSAERPKGSFSTLEIQRTEQGDSAMYLCASSLFPTSQRGLGETQYFGPGTRLLVL.

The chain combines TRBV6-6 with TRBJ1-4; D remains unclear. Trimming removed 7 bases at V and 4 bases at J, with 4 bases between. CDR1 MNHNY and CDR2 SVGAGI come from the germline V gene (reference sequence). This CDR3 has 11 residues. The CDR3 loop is CASTDNEKLFF. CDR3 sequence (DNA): TGTGCCAGCACCGATAATGAAAAACTGTTTTTT.

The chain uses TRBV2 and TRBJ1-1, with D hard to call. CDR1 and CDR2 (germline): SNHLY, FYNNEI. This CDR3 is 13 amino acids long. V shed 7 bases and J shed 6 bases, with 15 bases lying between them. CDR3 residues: CASNLREVAEAFF. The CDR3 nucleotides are TGTGCCAGCAACCTGCGGGAGGTCGCTGAAGCTTTCTTT.

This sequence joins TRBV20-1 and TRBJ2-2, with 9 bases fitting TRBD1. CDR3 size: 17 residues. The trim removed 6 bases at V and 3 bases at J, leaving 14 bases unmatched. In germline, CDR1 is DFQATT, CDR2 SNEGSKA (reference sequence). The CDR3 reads CSALSYRGPSHTGELFF. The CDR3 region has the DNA TGCAGTGCCCTTAGCTACAGGGGGCCAAGTCACACCGGGGAGCTGTTTTTT.

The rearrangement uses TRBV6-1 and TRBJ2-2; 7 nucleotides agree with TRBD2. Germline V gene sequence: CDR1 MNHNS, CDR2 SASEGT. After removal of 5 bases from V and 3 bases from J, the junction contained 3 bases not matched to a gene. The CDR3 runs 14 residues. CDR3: CASSYRGDTGELFF. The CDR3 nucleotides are TGTGCCAGCAGTTACCGGGGGGACACCGGGGAGCTGTTTTTT.

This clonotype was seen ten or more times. The CDR3 protein is CASSSSGRNYGYTF. Written as DNA, the CDR3 is TGTGCCAGCAGCTCATCCGGGAGGAACTATGGCTACACCTTC. This chain uses TRBV7-8 with TRBJ1-2; D call uncertain. Trimming took 4 bases from V and 2 from J, leaving 11 bases between them. The CDR3 is made up of 14 amino acids. Per the germline V gene, CDR1 is SGHVS and CDR2 is FQNEAQ. Supplemented by reference TRBV7-8 and TRBJ1-2, the full variable domain reads GAGVSQSPRYKVAKRGQDVALRCDPISGHVSLFWYQQALGQGPEFLTYFQNEAQLDKSGLPSDRFFAERPEGSVSTLKIQRTQQEDSAVYLCASSSSGRNYGYTFGSGTRLTVV.

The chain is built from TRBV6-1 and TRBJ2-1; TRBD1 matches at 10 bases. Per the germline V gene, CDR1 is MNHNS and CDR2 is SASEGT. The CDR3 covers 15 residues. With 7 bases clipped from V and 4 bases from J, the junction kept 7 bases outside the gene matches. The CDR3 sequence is CASKDDRGLYNEQFF. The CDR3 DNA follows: TGTGCCAGCAAGGACGACAGGGGGCTTTACAATGAGCAGTTCTTC.

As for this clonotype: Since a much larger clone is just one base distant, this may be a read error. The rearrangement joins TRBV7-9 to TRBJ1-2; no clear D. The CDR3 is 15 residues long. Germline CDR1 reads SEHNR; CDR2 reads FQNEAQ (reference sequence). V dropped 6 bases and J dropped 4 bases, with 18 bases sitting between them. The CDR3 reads CASSFQVPPPYGYTF. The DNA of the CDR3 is TGTGCCAGCAGTTTTCAGGTCCCCCCGCCCTATGGCTACACCTTC.

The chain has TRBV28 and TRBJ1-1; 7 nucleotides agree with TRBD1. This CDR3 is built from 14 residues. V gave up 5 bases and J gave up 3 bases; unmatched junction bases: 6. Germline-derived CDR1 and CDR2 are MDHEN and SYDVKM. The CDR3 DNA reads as TGTGCCAGCAGTACAGGGGCGACGGACACTGAAGCTTTCTTT. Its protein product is CASSTGATDTEAFF.

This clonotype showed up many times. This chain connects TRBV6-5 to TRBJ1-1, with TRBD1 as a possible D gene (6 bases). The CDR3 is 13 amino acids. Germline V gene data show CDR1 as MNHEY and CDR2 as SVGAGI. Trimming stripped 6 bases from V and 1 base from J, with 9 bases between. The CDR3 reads CASSKDRNTEAFF. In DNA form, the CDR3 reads TGTGCCAGCAGCAAGGACAGGAACACTGAAGCTTTCTTT.

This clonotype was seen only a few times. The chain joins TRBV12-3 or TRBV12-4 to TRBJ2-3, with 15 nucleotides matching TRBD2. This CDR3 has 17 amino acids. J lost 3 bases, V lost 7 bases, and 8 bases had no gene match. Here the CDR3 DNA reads TGTGCCAGCACCGGGACTAGCGGGGGGAGTGGTACAGATACGCAGTATTTT. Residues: CASTGTSGGSGTDTQYF.